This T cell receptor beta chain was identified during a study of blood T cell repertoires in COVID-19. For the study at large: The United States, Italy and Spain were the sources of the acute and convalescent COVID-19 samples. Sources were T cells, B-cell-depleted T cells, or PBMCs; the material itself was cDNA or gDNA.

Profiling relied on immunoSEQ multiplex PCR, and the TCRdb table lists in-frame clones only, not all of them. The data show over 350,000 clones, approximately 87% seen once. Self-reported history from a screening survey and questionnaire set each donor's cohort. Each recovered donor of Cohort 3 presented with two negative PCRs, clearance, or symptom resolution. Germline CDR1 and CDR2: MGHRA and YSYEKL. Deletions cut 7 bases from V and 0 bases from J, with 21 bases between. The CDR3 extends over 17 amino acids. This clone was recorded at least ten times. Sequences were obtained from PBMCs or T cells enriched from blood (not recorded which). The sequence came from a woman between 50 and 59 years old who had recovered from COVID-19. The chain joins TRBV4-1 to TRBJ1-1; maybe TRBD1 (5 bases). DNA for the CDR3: TGCGCCAGCAAAAGGGGCGCAATAAGGAGTATGAACACTGAAGCTTTCTTT. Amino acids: CASKRGAIRSMNTEAFF.